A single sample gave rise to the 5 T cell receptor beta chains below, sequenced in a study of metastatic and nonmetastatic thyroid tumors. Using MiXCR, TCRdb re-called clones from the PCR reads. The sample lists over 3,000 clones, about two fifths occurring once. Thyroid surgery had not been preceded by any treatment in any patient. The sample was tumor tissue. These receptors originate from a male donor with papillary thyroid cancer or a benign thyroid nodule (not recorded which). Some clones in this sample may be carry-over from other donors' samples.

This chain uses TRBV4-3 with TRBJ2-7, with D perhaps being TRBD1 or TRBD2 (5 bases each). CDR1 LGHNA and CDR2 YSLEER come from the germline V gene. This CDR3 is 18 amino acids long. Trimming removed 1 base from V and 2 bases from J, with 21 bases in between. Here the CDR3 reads CASSQVHQDGVGAYEQYF. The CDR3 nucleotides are TGCGCCAGCAGCCAAGTGCACCAGGACGGGGTGGGGGCCTACGAGCAGTACTTC.

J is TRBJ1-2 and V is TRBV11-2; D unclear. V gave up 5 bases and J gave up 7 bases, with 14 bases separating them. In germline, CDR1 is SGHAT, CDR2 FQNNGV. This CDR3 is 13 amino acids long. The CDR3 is CASSPNRAGGYTF. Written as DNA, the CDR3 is TGTGCCAGCAGCCCAAATCGGGCCGGTGGCTACACCTTC.

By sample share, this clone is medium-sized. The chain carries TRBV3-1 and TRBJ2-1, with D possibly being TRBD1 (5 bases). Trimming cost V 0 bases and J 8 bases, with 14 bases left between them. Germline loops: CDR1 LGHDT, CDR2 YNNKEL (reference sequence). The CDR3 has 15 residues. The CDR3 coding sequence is TGTGCCAGCAGCCAAGAGTGGGGCGGACGGGATGAGCAGTTCTTC. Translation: CASSQEWGGRDEQFF.

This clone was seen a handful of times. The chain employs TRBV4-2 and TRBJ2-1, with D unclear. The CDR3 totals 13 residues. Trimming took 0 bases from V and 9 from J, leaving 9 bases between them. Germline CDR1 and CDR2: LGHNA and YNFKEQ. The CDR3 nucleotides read TGTGCCAGCAGCCAAGAGGGCGCCAGTGAGCAGTTCTTC. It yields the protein CASSQEGASEQFF.

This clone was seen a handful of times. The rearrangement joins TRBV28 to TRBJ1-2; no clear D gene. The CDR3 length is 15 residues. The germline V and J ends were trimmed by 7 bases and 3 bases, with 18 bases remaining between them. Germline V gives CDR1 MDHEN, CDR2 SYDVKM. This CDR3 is CASTPGSAEDYGYTF. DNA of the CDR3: TGTGCCAGCACCCCGGGATCAGCGGAGGACTATGGCTACACCTTC.